These T cell receptor beta chains were read from a single sample in a study of blood T cell repertoires in COVID-19. Measured with immunoSEQ multiplex PCR; TCRdb has only the in-frame clones, and not every one. This sample has approximately 440,000 clones, with approximately 86% found just once. What was sequenced was PBMCs or T cells enriched from blood (not recorded which). These receptors came from a woman aged 18 to 35 who had recovered from COVID-19. Each CDR3 is given with its conserved first and last residue. Each record gives: D gene, V gene, clone size, J gene, CDR3 DNA, CDR3 protein. The D gene is left open where the match is weak. Part of the rows lack a size; the others show once, few, many or a class for expanded clones.

>TRBD1|TRBV28|once|TRBJ2-2
TGTGCCAGCAGTCCCCGGTGGACAGGGGGTGACACCGGGGAGCTGTTTTTT
CASSPRWTGGDTGELFF
>TRBD1|TRBV18|NA|TRBJ1-3
TGTGCCAGCTCACCGACGACGGACAGGACTTCTGGAAACACCATATATTTT
CASSPTTDRTSGNTIYF
>NA|TRBV18|NA|TRBJ1-1
TGTGCCAGCTCACCGGGAACAGGGAGGGGGACTGAAGCTTTCTTT
CASSPGTGRGTEAFF
>NA|TRBV19|NA|TRBJ1-2
TGTGCCAGTTCGGGGTATGGAAGAAACTATGGCTACACCTTC
CASSGYGRNYGYTF
>TRBD1|TRBV6-5|once|TRBJ1-4
TGTGCCAGCACCTTCCGACAGGGGTGGAATGAAAAACTGTTTTTT
CASTFRQGWNEKLFF
>NA|TRBV10-3|NA|TRBJ1-5
TGTGCCATCAGTGTGGACAGTAATCAGCCCCAGCATTTT
CAISVDSNQPQHF
>TRBD1|TRBV11-3|NA|TRBJ1-2
TGTGCCAGCAGCTCAACAGGGGAGGGCTACACCTTC
CASSSTGEGYTF
>TRBD1|TRBV5-8|NA|TRBJ1-5
TGTGCCAGCAGCCACAGGGGGAATCAGCCCCAGCATTTT
CASSHRGNQPQHF
>TRBD1|TRBV6-6|few|TRBJ1-2
TGTGCCAGCAGTCCCCCCGGGACAGGGTCTTCTCGCCATGGCTACACCTTC
CASSPPGTGSSRHGYTF
>NA|TRBV12-3/TRBV12-4|NA|TRBJ1-1
TGTGCCAGCAGTTTAGGTGGGAGCACTGAAGCTTTCTTT
CASSLGGSTEAFF
>NA|TRBV5-3|NA|TRBJ1-2
TGTGCCAGAAGCTTGATCGACAGGTCGTATGGCTACACCTTC
CARSLIDRSYGYTF
>NA|TRBV3-1/TRBV3-2|NA|TRBJ2-7
TGTGCCAGCAGCCCGGCCGGGTACGAGCAGTACTTC
CASSPAGYEQYF
>TRBD1|TRBV5-8|NA|TRBJ1-1
TGTGCCAGTACGACAGGGGGGTTGAACACTGAAGCTTTCTTT
CASTTGGLNTEAFF
>TRBD1|TRBV28|NA|TRBJ1-6
TGTGCCTTTCGGACAGGGAGAAATTCACCCCTCCACTTT
CAFRTGRNSPLHF
>TRBD2|TRBV4-1|NA|TRBJ2-7
TGCGCCAGCAGCCTTCCGGGACTAAACTACGAGCAGTACTTC
CASSLPGLNYEQYF
>NA|TRBV4-1|NA|TRBJ2-1
TGCGCCAGCAGCCAAGACCCCTTGGGGACAAGGGGGGGTGAGCAGTTCTTC
CASSQDPLGTRGGEQFF
>TRBD1|TRBV7-9|NA|TRBJ1-5
TGTGCCAGCAGTTTGGACAGGGGGGTCGGTCAGCCCCAGCATTTT
CASSLDRGVGQPQHF
>TRBD1|TRBV15|NA|TRBJ1-1
TGTGCCACCAGCAGAGCCCGACAGGGCCTGAACACTGAAGCTTTCTTT
CATSRARQGLNTEAFF
>TRBD2|TRBV11-2|NA|TRBJ2-1
TGTGCCAGCACCGGATTAGCGGGACTAGACTACAATGAGCAGTTCTTC
CASTGLAGLDYNEQFF
>NA|TRBV11-2|NA|TRBJ1-6
TGTGCCAGCAGCTTATTAGTGATGAGGAATTCACCCCTCCACTTT
CASSLLVMRNSPLHF
>TRBD1|TRBV7-7|NA|TRBJ2-5
TGTGCCAGCAGCTTCGGACAGGGATTACAAGAGACCCAGTACTTC
CASSFGQGLQETQYF
>NA|TRBV4-1|NA|TRBJ2-2
TGCGCCAGCAGCCAAGAACGGACTACGGAGCTGTTTTTT
CASSQERTTELFF
>NA|TRBV30|NA|TRBJ1-5
TGTGCCTGGGGCGCCGGGAGCAATCAGCCCCAGCATTTT
CAWGAGSNQPQHF
>NA|TRBV7-2|once|TRBJ1-6
TGTGCCAGCCAAGGGGGGGAGCGCAATTCACCCCTCCACTTT
CASQGGERNSPLHF
>NA|TRBV3-1/TRBV3-2|NA|TRBJ1-1
TGTGCCAGCAGCCCAAAGGATCCTGGAACGGAGGGCACTGAAGCTTTCTTT
CASSPKDPGTEGTEAFF
>TRBD2|TRBV7-7|NA|TRBJ2-5
TGTGCTAGCAGCTCCCGACTAGCGGGGGAGAATCAAGAGACCCAGTACTTC
CASSSRLAGENQETQYF
>NA|TRBV24-1|NA|TRBJ1-4
TGTGCCACCAGTAAGGCGGATCGGGAAAAACTGTTTTTT
CATSKADREKLFF
>TRBD1|TRBV5-1|NA|TRBJ2-7
TGCGCCAGCAGCTTGGGGACAGGGGGAGGCTACGAGCAGTACTTC
CASSLGTGGGYEQYF
>NA|TRBV7-3|NA|TRBJ2-1
TGTGCCAGCAGCCCCACCGGGAATGAGCAGTTCTTC
CASSPTGNEQFF
>NA|TRBV4-1|NA|TRBJ2-6
TGCGCCAGCAGCCAAGATCGGGGAAAGATAGTTGTGGCCAACGTCCTGACTTTC
CASSQDRGKIVVANVLTF
>TRBD2|TRBV18|NA|TRBJ2-7
TGTGCCAGCTCACCACAATCGGGGGGAACCTACGAGCAGTACTTC
CASSPQSGGTYEQYF
>TRBD2|TRBV25-1|NA|TRBJ2-3
TGTGCCAGCAGTGAAGGGACTAGCGGACCCACAGATACGCAGTATTTT
CASSEGTSGPTDTQYF
>TRBD1|TRBV10-3|NA|TRBJ1-1
TGTGCCATCAGCCCTGCCGGGACAGGGCTGAACACTGAAGCTTTCTTT
CAISPAGTGLNTEAFF
>NA|TRBV3-1/TRBV3-2|NA|TRBJ2-1
TGTGCCAGCAGCCAAGATAGTAATAGTGAGAATGAGCAGTTCTTC
CASSQDSNSENEQFF
>NA|TRBV9|NA|TRBJ2-7
TGTGCCAGCAGCGTGGCAGGGTCGCAAGAGCAGTACTTC
CASSVAGSQEQYF
>TRBD2|TRBV27|NA|TRBJ2-5
TGTGCCTGCCGGACTAGCGGGGGAGAGACCCAGTACTTC
CACRTSGGETQYF
>NA|TRBV3-1/TRBV3-2|NA|TRBJ1-5
TGTGCCGTCGGGCAGGGCTACAATCAGCCCCAGCATTTT
CAVGQGYNQPQHF
>TRBD1|TRBV18|NA|TRBJ2-2
TGTGCCAGCTCACGGGGACAGCCGCCCACCACCGGGGAGCTGTTTTTT
CASSRGQPPTTGELFF
>TRBD1|TRBV10-2|NA|TRBJ2-5
TGCGCCAGCAGGCCGGGGACAGCGGAGACCCAGTACTTC
CASRPGTAETQYF
>NA|TRBV4-1|few|TRBJ1-4
TGCGCCAGCAGCCCCCCCCGAGGGAGGGGTGGTGAAAAACTGTTTTTT
CASSPPRGRGGEKLFF
>NA|TRBV5-8|NA|TRBJ2-1
TGTGCCAGCAGCTTGGAAGGTGTAAGCGGGCCTCTATACAATGAGCAGTTCTTC
CASSLEGVSGPLYNEQFF
>TRBD1|TRBV6-5|NA|TRBJ1-1
TGTGCCAGCCTGGACCGGGACAGTGAAGCTTTCTTT
CASLDRDSEAFF
>TRBD1|TRBV7-2|NA|TRBJ1-6
TGTGCCAGCAGCTCGTCGACAGGGAGGAATTCACCCCTCCACTTT
CASSSSTGRNSPLHF
>TRBD1|TRBV7-6|NA|TRBJ2-7
TGTGCCAGCAGCGGTACAGGGGGATACGCCTACGAGCAGTACTTC
CASSGTGGYAYEQYF
>NA|TRBV5-6|NA|TRBJ1-1
TGTGCCAGCAGCGTAAATCTAGGAGCTGAAGCTTTCTTT
CASSVNLGAEAFF
>TRBD1|TRBV30|NA|TRBJ1-1
TGTGCCATAGACAGGGTGAACACTGAAGCTTTCTTT
CAIDRVNTEAFF
>NA|TRBV6-5|few|TRBJ1-2
TGTGCCAGCAGTCGGACAGCTAACTATGGCTACACCTTC
CASSRTANYGYTF
>NA|TRBV28|NA|TRBJ1-3
TGTGCCAGCCCTCGGGTCTCTGGAAACACCATATATTTT
CASPRVSGNTIYF
>TRBD1|TRBV29-1|NA|TRBJ1-3
TGCAGCGTAGCGGGACAGGGTTTTGGGTCTGGAAACACCATATATTTT
CSVAGQGFGSGNTIYF
>NA|TRBV29-1|NA|TRBJ1-3
TGCAGCGTGCAGACAGACGGAAACACCATATATTTT
CSVQTDGNTIYF
>NA|TRBV6-1|NA|TRBJ2-5
TGTGCCAGCAGTGAACAGGGGCAAGGGACCCAGTACTTC
CASSEQGQGTQYF
>NA|TRBV2|few|TRBJ2-1
TGTGCCAGCAGTACTCCCCCCTTTCTAGCGGAGCAGTTCTTC
CASSTPPFLAEQFF